The sequence of this T cell receptor (beta chain) was determined in a study of siplizumab effects on memory and regulatory T cells. Here immunoSEQ multiplex PCR was the method, and the copy in TCRdb shows in-frame clones only, minus some. This sample has 95,000 to 100,000 clones; 92% occur once, and the top ten carry around 12%. V gave up 4 bases and J gave up 8 bases; unmatched junction bases: 10. Looked up from germline, CDR1 is PRHDT and CDR2 is FYEKMQ (reference sequence). This CDR3 comprises 15 residues. The chain carries TRBV13 and TRBJ2-2, with 7 bases identical to TRBD1. This clonotype originated in a human donor in good health. Sequenced: non-Treg CD4+ T cells sorted from blood. DNA for the CDR3: TGTGCCAGCAGCTCTTACCCGACAGGGTCGGGGGAGCTGTTTTTT. Amino acid sequence: CASSSYPTGSGELFF.